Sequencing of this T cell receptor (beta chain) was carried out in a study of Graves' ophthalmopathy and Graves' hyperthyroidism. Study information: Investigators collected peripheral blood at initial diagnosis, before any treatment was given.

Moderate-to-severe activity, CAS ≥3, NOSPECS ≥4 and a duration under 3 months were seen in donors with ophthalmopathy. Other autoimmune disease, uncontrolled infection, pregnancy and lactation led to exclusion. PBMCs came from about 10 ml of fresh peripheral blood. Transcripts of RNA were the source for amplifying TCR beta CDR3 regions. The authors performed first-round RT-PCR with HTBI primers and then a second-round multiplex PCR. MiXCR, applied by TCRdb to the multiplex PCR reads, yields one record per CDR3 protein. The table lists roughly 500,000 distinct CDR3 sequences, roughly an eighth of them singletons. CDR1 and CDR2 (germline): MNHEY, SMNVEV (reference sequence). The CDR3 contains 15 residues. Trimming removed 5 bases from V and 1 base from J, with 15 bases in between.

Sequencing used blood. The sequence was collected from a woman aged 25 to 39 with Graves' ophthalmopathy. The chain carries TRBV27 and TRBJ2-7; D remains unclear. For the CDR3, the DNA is TGTGCCAGCAGTCGTCGGGCGTACAGTTCCTACGAGCAGTACTTC. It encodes CASSRRAYSSYEQYF.